The clone carrying this TCR beta chain turned up a few times. Its antigen is not known. These data come from a study of molecular identifiers for immune sequencing clone quantification. Study-wide points: Amid about a million naive cells, spiked Jurkat TCR RNA from one cell was reportedly still detectable.

Germline V gene lookup returns CDR1 MNHEY and CDR2 SMNVEV (reference sequence). J lost 3 bases, V lost 6 bases, and 2 bases had no gene match. This CDR3 contains 13 residues. The authors built bulk TCR libraries by previously described methods with listed TCR primers. TCRdb reprocessed the PCR reads via MiXCR and lists one record per CDR3 protein. Of under 600,000 distinct CDR3 sequences in the sample, 20% to 25% were seen once. The specimen was naive CD8+ T cells from blood, with Jurkat cell RNA spiked in. Subset given: FACS-sorted CD8+CD4-CCR7+CD45RA+ naive T cells. This sequence joins TRBV27 and TRBJ1-1; 9 bases match TRBD1. This TCR was sampled from a human donor in good health. Some libraries in this study had Jurkat cell RNA spiked in. This CDR3 reads CASRRDRDTEAFF. The CDR3 bases are TGTGCCAGCAGACGGGACAGGGACACTGAAGCTTTCTTT.